This T cell receptor beta chain appears in the sequencing data of a study of post-analysis software for immune sequencing data. About the research overall: Both relapsing-remitting and secondary progressive multiple sclerosis featured among the disease courses, as did progressive-relapsing multiple sclerosis. General observations from the study: Strong same-batch co-clustering of samples appeared with F measure clustering. Relative to controls, patients with multiple sclerosis showed significantly lower normalized Chao1 diversity.

TCR beta libraries were prepared from cDNA with unique molecular identifiers. From approximately 0.95 to 9.8 million T cells, 400,000 to 550,000 cDNA molecules were obtained. Each CDR3 protein gets one entry after TCRdb re-called the PCR reads with MiXCR. The sample records fewer than 850,000 distinct CDR3 sequences, less than 35% being singletons. As to this clonotype: Its antigen is not identified.

The sequence came from a girl aged 5 to 17 with multiple sclerosis. The source material was blood.

The DNA for the CDR3 is TGTGCCAGCAACGTCAACGGCGGGATGGCGTGGGCCAACGTCCTGACTTTC. This gives the protein CASNVNGGMAWANVLTF. The genes are TRBV11-2 and TRBJ2-6, with D perhaps matching TRBD2 (6 bases). V dropped 7 bases and J dropped 5 bases, with 21 bases sitting between them. Germline-derived CDR1 and CDR2 are SGHAT and FQNNGV. The CDR3 is 17 amino acids. Full variable domain (outside the CDR3, taken from reference TRBV11-2 and TRBJ2-6): EAGVAQSPRYKIIEKRQSVAFWCNPISGHATLYWYQQILGQGPKLLIQFQNNGVVDDSQLPKDRFSAERLKGVDSTLKIQPAKLEDSAVYLCASNVNGGMAWANVLTFGAGSRLTVL.